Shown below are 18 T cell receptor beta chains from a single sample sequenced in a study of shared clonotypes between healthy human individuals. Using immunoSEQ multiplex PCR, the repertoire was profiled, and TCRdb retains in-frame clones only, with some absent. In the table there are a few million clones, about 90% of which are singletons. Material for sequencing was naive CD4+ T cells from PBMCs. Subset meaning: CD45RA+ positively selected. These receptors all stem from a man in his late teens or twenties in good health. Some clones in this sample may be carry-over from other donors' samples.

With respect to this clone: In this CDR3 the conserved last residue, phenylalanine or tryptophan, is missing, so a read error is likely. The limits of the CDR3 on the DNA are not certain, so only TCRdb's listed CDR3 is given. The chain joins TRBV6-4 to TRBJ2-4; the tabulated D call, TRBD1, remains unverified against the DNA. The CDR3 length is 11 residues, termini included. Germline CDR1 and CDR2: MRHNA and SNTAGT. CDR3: CASSEQGTRND.

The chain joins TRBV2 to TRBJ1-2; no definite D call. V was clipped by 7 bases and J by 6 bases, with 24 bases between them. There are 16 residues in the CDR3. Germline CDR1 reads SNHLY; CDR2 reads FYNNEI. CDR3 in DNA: TGTGCCAGCACCTTAACCCAGGCAGGCTCCGTGCATGGCTACACCTTC. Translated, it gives CASTLTQAGSVHGYTF.

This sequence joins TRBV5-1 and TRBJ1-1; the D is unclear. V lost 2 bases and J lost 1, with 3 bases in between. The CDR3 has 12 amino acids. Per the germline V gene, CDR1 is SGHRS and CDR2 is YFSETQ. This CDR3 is CASSFRNTEAFF. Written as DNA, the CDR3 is TGCGCCAGCAGCTTCAGGAACACTGAAGCTTTCTTT.

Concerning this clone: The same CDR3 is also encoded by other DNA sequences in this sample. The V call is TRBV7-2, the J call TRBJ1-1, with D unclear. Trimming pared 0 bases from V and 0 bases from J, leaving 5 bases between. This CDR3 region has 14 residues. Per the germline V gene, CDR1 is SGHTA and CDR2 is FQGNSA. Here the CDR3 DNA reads TGTGCCAGCAGCTTAGCAGGGATGAACACTGAAGCTTTCTTT. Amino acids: CASSLAGMNTEAFF.

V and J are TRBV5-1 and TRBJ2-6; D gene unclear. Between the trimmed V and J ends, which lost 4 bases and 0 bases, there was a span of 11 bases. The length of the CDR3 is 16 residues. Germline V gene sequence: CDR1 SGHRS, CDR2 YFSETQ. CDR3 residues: CASSPRVSSGANVLTF. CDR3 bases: TGCGCCAGCAGCCCGCGAGTGAGCTCTGGGGCCAACGTCCTGACTTTC. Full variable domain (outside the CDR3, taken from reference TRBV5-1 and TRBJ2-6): KAGVTQTPRYLIKTRGQQVTLSCSPISGHRSVSWYQQTPGQGLQFLFEYFSETQRNKGNFPGRFSGRQFSNSRSEMNVSTLELGDSALYLCASSPRVSSGANVLTFGAGSRLTVL.

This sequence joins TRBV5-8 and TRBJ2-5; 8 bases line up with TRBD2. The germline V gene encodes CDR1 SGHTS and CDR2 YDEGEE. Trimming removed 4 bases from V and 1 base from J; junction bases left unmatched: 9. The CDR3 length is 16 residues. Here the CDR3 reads CASSLNTGTSQETQYF. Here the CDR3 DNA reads TGTGCCAGCAGCCTGAATACCGGGACTAGCCAAGAGACCCAGTACTTC.

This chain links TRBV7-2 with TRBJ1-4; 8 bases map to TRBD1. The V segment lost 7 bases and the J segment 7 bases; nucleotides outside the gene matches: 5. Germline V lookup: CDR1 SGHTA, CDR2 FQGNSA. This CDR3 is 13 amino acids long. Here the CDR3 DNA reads TGTGCCAGCAACACAGGGGGAGGTGAAAAACTGTTTTTT. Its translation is CASNTGGGEKLFF.

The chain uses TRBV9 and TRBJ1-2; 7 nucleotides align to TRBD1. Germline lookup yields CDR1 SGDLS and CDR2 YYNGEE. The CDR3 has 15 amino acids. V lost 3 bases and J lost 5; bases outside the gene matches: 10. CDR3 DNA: TGTGCCAGCAGCGAGGCACAGGGGAACGCATATGGCTACACCTTC. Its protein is CASSEAQGNAYGYTF.

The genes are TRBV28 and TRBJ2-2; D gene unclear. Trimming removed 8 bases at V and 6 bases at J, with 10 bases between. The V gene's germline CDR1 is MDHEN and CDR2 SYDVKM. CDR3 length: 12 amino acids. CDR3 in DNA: TGTGCCAGCGCATTAACATCCGGGGAGCTGTTTTTT. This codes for CASALTSGELFF.

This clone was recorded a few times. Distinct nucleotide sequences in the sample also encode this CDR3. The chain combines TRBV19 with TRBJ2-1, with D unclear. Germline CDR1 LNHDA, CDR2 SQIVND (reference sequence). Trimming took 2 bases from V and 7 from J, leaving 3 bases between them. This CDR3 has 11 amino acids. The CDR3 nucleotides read TGTGCCAGTAGTATAAGGAATGAGCAGTTCTTC. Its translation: CASSIRNEQFF. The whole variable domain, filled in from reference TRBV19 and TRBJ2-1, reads DGGITQSPKYLFRKEGQNVTLSCEQNLNHDAMYWYRQDPGQGLRLIYYSQIVNDFQKGDIAEGYSVSREKKESFPLTVTSAQKNPTAFYLCASSIRNEQFFGPGTRLTVL.

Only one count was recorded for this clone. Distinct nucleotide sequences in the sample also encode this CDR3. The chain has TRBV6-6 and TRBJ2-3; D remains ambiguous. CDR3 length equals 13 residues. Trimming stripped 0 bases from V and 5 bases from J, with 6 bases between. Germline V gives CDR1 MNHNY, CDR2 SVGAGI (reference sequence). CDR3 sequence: CASSYSSGDTQYF. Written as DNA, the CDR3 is TGTGCCAGCAGTTACTCAAGTGGAGATACGCAGTATTTT.

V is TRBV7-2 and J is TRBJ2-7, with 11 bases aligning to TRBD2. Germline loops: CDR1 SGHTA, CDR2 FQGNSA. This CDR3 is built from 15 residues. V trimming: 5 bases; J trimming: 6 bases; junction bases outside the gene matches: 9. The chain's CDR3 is CASSAQYLAGGEQYF. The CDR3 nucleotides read TGTGCCAGCAGCGCCCAGTACCTAGCGGGGGGCGAGCAGTACTTC.

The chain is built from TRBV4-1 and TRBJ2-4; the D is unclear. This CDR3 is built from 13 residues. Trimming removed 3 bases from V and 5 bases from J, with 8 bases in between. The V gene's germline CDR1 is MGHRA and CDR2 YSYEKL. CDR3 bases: TGCGCCAGCAGCCACCCCACCCAAAACATTCAGTACTTC. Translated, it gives CASSHPTQNIQYF.

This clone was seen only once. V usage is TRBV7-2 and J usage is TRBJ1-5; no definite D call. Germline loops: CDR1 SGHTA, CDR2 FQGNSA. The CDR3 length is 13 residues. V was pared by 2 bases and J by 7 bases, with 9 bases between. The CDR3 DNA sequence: TGTGCCAGCAGCTTATTGGCTTTACAGCCCCAGCATTTT. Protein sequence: CASSLLALQPQHF.

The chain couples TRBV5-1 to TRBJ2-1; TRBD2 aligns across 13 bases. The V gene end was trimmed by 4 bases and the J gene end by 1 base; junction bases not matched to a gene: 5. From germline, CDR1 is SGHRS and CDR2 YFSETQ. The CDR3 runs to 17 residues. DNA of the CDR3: TGCGCCAGCAGCCGAGGACTAGCGGGAGCATCCTACAATGAGCAGTTCTTC. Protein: CASSRGLAGASYNEQFF.

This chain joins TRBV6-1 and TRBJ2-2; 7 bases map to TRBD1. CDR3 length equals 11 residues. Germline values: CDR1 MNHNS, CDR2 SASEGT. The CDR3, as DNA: TGTGCGGGACAGCACACCGGGGAGCTGTTTTTT. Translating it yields CAGQHTGELFF.

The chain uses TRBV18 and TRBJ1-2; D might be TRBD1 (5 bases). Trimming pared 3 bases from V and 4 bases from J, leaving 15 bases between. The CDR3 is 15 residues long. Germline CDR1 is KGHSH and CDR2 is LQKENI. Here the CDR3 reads CASSPDDSGAYGYTF. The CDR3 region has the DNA TGTGCCAGCTCACCTGATGACAGCGGGGCCTATGGCTACACCTTC.

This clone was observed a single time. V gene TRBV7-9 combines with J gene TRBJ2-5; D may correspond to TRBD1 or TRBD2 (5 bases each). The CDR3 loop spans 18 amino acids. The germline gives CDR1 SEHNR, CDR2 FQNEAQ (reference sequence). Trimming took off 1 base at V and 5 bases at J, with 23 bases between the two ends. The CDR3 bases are TGTGCCAGCAGCTTAGGAGGGCAGGTCAAGCGAGGGACCGAGACCCAGTACTTC. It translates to CASSLGGQVKRGTETQYF.